The present TCR beta chain was sequenced within a study of vaccination effects on CD4 cells after COVID-19. Across the study: Participants completed two doses of the BNT162b2 or mRNA-1273 vaccine.

This clone was found a few times. Its matching antigen is unknown. Study-level results: Marked clonal contraction of both clone types appeared late after vaccination.

V lost 4 bases and J lost 8; bases outside the gene matches: 11. Germline V gives CDR1 KGHDR, CDR2 SFDVKD. CDR3 length: 15 amino acids. Scientists isolated CD4+ T cells after a roughly nine-day culture period ended. A PCR test confirmed that the person had SARS-CoV-2 infection between March and December 2020. Libraries were prepared by immunoSEQ multiplex PCR; TCRdb keeps only in-frame clonotypes and omits some of them. Found here are 50,000 to 70,000 clones, approximately 78% of them singletons; the top ten hold less than 25%. The sequence derives from a human donor who had a prior SARS-CoV-2 infection. This chain links TRBV24-1 with TRBJ1-2; TRBD1 aligns across 8 bases. Material: CD4+ T cells from PBMCs cultured without peptide, obtained before COVID-19 vaccination. For the CDR3, the DNA is TGTGCCACCAGTGACCTAGGACAGGGCGTGGAGGGCTACACCTTC. Residues: CATSDLGQGVEGYTF.